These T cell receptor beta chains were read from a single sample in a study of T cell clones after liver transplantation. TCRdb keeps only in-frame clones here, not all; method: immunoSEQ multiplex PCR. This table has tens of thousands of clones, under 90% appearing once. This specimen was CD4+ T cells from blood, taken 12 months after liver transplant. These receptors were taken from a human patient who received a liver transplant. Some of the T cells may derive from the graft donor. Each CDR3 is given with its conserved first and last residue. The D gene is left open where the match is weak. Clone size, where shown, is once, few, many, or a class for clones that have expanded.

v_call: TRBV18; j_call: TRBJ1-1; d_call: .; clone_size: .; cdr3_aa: CASSPRQVQANTEAFF; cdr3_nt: TGTGCCAGCTCACCACGACAGGTGCAGGCGAACACTGAAGCTTTCTTT
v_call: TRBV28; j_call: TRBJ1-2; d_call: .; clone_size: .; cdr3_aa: CASSRGRHYGYTF; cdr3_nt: TGTGCCAGCAGCCGGGGACGGCACTATGGCTACACCTTC
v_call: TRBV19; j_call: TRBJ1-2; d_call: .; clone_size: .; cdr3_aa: CASSIGPGAPGYTF; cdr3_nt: TGTGCCAGTAGTATAGGACCAGGGGCTCCCGGCTACACCTTC
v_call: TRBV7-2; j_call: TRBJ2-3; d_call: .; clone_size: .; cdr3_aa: CASSFISDSTDTQYF; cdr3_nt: TGTGCCAGCAGCTTTATCAGCGACAGCACAGATACGCAGTATTTT
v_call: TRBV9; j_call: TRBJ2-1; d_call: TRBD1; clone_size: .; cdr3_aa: CASSVVTGAYNEQFF; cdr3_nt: TGTGCCAGCAGCGTAGTCACAGGGGCCTACAATGAGCAGTTCTTC
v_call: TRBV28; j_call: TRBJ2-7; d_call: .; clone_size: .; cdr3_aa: CAVAGGTYEQYF; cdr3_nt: TGTGCCGTGGCAGGGGGGACCTACGAGCAGTACTTC
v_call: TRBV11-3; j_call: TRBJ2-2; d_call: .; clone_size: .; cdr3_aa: CASRLTGNTGELFF; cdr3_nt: TGTGCCAGCAGACTAACAGGGAACACCGGGGAGCTGTTTTTT
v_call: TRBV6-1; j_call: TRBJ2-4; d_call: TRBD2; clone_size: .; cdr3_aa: CASSVAGLAGGPWNIQYF; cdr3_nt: TGTGCCAGCAGTGTTGCGGGACTAGCGGGAGGGCCGTGGAACATTCAGTACTTC
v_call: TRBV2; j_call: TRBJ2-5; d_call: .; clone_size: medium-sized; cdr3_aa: CASKFQETQYF; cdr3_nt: TGTGCCAGCAAGTTCCAAGAGACCCAGTACTTC
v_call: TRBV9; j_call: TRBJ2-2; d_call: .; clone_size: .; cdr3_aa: CASSVGWRGNTGELFF; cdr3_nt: TGTGCCAGCAGCGTAGGATGGCGGGGTAACACCGGGGAGCTGTTTTTT
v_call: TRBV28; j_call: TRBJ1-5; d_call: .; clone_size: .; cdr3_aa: CASRGFQPQHF; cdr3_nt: TGTGCCAGCAGGGGATTTCAGCCCCAGCATTTT
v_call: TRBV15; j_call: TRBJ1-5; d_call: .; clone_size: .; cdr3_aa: CATSRDPLGGSNQPQHF; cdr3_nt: TGTGCCACCAGCAGAGATCCTTTAGGCGGTAGTAATCAGCCCCAGCATTTT
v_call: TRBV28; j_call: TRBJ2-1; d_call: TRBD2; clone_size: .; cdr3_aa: CASTLGGSGANEQFF; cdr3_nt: TGTGCCAGCACCTTGGGCGGGAGTGGCGCCAATGAGCAGTTCTTC
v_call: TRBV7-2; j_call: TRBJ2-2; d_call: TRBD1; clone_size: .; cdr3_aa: CASSTGTGVNTGELFF; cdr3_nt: TGTGCCAGCAGCACCGGGACAGGGGTAAACACCGGGGAGCTGTTTTTT
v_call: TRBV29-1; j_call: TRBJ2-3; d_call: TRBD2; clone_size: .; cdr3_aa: CSAGLTSGSTDTQYF; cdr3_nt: TGCAGCGCCGGCTTGACTAGCGGGAGCACAGATACGCAGTATTTT
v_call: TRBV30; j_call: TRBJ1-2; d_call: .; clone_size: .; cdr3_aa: CAWSAGYNYTF; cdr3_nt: TGTGCCTGGAGTGCCGGCTACAACTACACCTTC
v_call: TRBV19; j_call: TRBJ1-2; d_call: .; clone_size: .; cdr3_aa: CASRGVGPREGYTF; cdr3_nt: TGTGCCAGTAGGGGGGTCGGACCACGAGAGGGCTACACCTTC
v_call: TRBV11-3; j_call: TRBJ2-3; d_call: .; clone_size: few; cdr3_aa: CASSRGQGFTSGITDTQYF; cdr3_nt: TGTGCCAGCAGTCGAGGACAGGGGTTTACTAGCGGGATCACAGATACGCAGTATTTT
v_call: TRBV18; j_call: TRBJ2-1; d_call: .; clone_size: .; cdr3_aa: CASSPQNSNEQFF; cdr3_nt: TGTGCCAGCTCACCCCAGAACAGCAATGAGCAGTTCTTC
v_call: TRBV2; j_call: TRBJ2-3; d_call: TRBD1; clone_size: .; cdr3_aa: CASRYPGQGALIDTQYF; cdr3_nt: TGTGCCAGCAGGTACCCAGGACAGGGGGCGCTTATAGATACGCAGTATTTT
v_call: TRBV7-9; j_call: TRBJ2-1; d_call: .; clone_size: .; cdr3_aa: CASSRGSEQFF; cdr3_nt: TGTGCCAGCAGCCGGGGAAGTGAGCAGTTCTTC
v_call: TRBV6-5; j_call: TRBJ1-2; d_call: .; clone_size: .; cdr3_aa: CARKMEGYTF; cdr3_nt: TGTGCCAGAAAAATGGAGGGCTACACCTTC
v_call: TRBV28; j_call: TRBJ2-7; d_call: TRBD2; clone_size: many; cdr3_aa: CASSSPRGGGPGEQYF; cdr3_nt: TGTGCCAGCAGTTCCCCTCGGGGCGGGGGGCCCGGCGAGCAGTACTTC
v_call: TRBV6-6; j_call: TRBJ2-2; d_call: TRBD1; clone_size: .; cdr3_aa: CASSSRDRVLSGELFF; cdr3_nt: TGTGCCAGCAGTTCCCGGGACAGGGTTCTCTCCGGGGAGCTGTTTTTT
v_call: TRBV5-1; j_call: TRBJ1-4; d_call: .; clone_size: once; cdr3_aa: CASSPRPPTNEKLFF; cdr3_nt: TGCGCCAGCAGCCCCCGCCCTCCAACTAATGAAAAACTGTTTTTT
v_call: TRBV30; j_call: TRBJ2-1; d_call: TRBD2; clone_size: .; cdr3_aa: CALNPGLYNEQFF; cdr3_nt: TGTGCCCTTAACCCGGGACTATACAATGAGCAGTTCTTC
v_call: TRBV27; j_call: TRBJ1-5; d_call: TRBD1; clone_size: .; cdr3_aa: CASSSQTGTGVSNQPQHF; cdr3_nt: TGTGCCAGCAGTTCTCAAACCGGGACAGGGGTTTCCAATCAGCCCCAGCATTTT
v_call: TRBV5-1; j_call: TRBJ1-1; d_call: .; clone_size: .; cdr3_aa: CASSLTTDMNTEAFF; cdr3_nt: TGCGCCAGCAGCTTGACGACTGATATGAACACTGAAGCTTTCTTT
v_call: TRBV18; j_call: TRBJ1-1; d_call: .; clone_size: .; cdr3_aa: CASSPRRGGTEAFF; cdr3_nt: TGTGCCAGCTCACCCCGCCGGGGCGGCACTGAAGCTTTCTTT
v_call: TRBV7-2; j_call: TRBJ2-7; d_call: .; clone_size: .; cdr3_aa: CASSLLQGPFYF; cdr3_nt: TGTGCCAGCAGCTTATTACAGGGCCCGTTTTACTTC
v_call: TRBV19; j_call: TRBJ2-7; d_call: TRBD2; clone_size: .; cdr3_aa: CASSLTSGRASEQYF; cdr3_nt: TGTGCCAGTAGTTTAACTAGCGGGAGGGCCTCGGAGCAGTACTTC
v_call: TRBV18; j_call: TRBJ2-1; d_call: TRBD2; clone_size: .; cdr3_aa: CASSPPLGGRTYNEQFF; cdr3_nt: TGTGCCAGCTCACCACCATTGGGCGGGAGGACCTACAATGAGCAGTTCTTC
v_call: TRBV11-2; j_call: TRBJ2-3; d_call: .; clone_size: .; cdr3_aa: CASSLRPEPRTDTQYF; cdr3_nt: TGTGCCAGCAGCTTGCGTCCTGAACCTAGAACAGATACGCAGTATTTT
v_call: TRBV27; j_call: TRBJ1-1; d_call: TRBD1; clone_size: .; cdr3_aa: CASSRTGFITEAFF; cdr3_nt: TGTGCCAGCAGCAGGACAGGGTTTATCACTGAAGCTTTCTTT
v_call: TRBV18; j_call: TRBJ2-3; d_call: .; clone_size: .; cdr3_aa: CASSPVVGSDTQYF; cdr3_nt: TGTGCCAGCTCACCAGTTGTCGGGTCAGATACGCAGTATTTT
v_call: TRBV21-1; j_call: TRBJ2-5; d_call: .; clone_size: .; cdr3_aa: CASPSTGLVLETQYF; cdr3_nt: TGTGCCAGCCCTTCTACGGGGCTAGTTCTAGAGACCCAGTACTTC
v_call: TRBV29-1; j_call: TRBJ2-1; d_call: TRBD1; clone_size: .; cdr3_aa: CSVHRDRGYNEQFF; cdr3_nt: TGCAGCGTTCACCGGGACAGGGGATACAATGAGCAGTTCTTC
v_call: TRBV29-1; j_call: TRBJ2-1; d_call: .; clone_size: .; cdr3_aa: CSVEDRTRGNEQFF; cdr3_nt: TGCAGCGTTGAAGACAGAACTAGGGGGAATGAGCAGTTCTTC
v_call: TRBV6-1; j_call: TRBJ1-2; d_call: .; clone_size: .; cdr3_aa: CASSERQAYGYTF; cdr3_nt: TGTGCCAGCAGTGAACGACAGGCCTATGGCTACACCTTC
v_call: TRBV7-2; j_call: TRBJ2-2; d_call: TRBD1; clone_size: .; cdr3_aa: CASSLAGQGNTGELFF; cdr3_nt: TGTGCCAGCAGCTTAGCGGGACAGGGAAACACCGGGGAGCTGTTTTTT
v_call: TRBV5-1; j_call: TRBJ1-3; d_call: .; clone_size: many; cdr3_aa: CASSLSSVGKGNTIYF; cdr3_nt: TGCGCCAGCAGCTTGTCCTCCGTGGGGAAGGGAAACACCATATATTTT
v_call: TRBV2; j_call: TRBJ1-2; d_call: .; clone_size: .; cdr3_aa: CASSERLVYGYTF; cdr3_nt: TGTGCCAGCAGTGAGCGACTTGTCTATGGCTACACCTTC
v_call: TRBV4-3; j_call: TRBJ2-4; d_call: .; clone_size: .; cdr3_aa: CASSQDWGHPAKNIQYF; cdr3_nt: TGCGCCAGCAGCCAAGACTGGGGACACCCAGCCAAAAACATTCAGTACTTC
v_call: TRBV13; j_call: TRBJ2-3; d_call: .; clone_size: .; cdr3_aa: CASSKPGFTDTQYF; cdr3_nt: TGTGCCAGCAGCAAACCAGGGTTCACAGATACGCAGTATTTT
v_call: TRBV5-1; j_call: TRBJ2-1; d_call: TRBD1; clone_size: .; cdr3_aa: CASGEQGGAYNEQFF; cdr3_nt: TGCGCCAGCGGAGAACAGGGGGGCGCCTACAATGAGCAGTTCTTC